These 19 T cell receptor beta chains originate from one sample sequenced in a study of identical twins. From the 5' RACE reads, TCRdb called clonotypes with MiXCR, one entry per CDR3 protein. The data contain some 690,000 distinct CDR3 sequences, 20% to 25% of them seen just once; the ten biggest clones take up around 4.5%. The data also belong to a second study, concerning T cells expressing NK-cell markers.

Input material: PBMCs. Receptors originate from a woman between 18 and 29 years old in good health.

The chain carries TRBV10-2 and TRBJ2-5; D perhaps matches TRBD1 (6 bases). The CDR3 extends over 14 amino acids. Trimming took off 8 bases at V and 1 base at J, with 14 bases between the two ends. CDR1 is WSHSY, CDR2 SAAADI, per germline. CDR3 DNA: TGCGCCAGCGGGTCAGGGGCGGCCCAAGAGACCCAGTACTTC. This encodes CASGSGAAQETQYF.

J is TRBJ2-1 and V is TRBV10-3; 8 nucleotides agree with TRBD1. The germline CDR1 and CDR2 sequences are ENHRY and SYGVKD. J lost 3 bases, V lost 9 bases, and 16 bases had no gene match. The CDR3 has 17 residues. This chain's CDR3 is CAMGPGPTGGNYNEQFF. CDR3 coding DNA: TGTGCCATGGGCCCCGGCCCTACAGGGGGAAACTACAATGAGCAGTTCTTC.

This clonotype was found a few times. This chain uses TRBV5-1 with TRBJ2-3; 8 nucleotides match TRBD1. The trim removed 4 bases at V and 3 bases at J, leaving 7 bases unmatched. This CDR3 is built from 15 residues. The germline CDR1 and CDR2 sequences are SGHRS and YFSETQ. CDR3: CASSTDRVGTDTQYF. In nucleotides, the CDR3 is TGCGCCAGCAGCACGGACAGGGTCGGGACAGATACGCAGTATTTT.

In this sample, this clonotype turned up many times. The chain joins TRBV12-3 or TRBV12-4 to TRBJ2-2; a weak D match, TRBD1 (5 bases). Trimming stripped 7 bases from V and 1 base from J, with 7 bases between. This CDR3 comprises 13 residues. Here the CDR3 DNA reads TGTGCCAGCAACACAGGGAACACCGGGGAGCTGTTTTTT. Translation: CASNTGNTGELFF.

The chain recombines TRBV7-2 with TRBJ2-2, with TRBD2 matching 8 bases. The CDR3 is made up of 17 amino acids. The V segment lost 3 bases and the J segment 2 bases; nucleotides outside the gene matches: 8. Germline V lookup: CDR1 SGHTA, CDR2 FQGNSA. CDR3 coding DNA: TGTGCCAGCAGCTTTCGGGCCAGCGGGAGAAACACCGGGGAGCTGTTTTTT. Its protein product is CASSFRASGRNTGELFF.

The table lists this clonotype with many counts. This chain joins TRBV10-3 and TRBJ1-3, with D hard to call. The V end lost 7 bases, the J end lost 4 bases, and 14 bases lay between the germline ends. This CDR3 has 14 residues. Germline assignment: CDR1 ENHRY and CDR2 SYGVKD. The CDR3 DNA follows: TGTGCCATCAATCCTACGGAAGGAGGAAACACCATATATTTT. Its protein is CAINPTEGGNTIYF.

The chain joins TRBV12-3 or TRBV12-4 to TRBJ2-5, with TRBD2 as a possible D gene (6 bases). V lost 4 bases and J 7 bases, leaving 13 bases between the germline ends. The CDR3 consists of 13 residues. CDR3 bases: TGTGCCAGCAGTTCGGGAGTTTGGGGGACCCAGTACTTC. Its translation: CASSSGVWGTQYF.

This clonotype was observed at least ten times. This chain connects TRBV3-1 to TRBJ1-2; D gene unclear. The CDR3 spans 15 residues. The germline V gene encodes CDR1 LGHDT and CDR2 YNNKEL (reference sequence). V was pared by 4 bases and J by 8 bases, with 20 bases between. CDR3 region: CASSPGGLIGRGYTF. DNA for the CDR3: TGTGCCAGCAGCCCAGGAGGACTCATCGGTAGAGGCTACACCTTC. The full variable domain, its missing parts supplied by reference TRBV3-1 and TRBJ1-2, is DTAVSQTPKYLVTQMGNDKSIKCEQNLGHDTMYWYKQDSKKFLKIMFSYNNKELIINETVPNRFSPKSPDKAHLNLHINSLELGDSAVYFCASSPGGLIGRGYTFGSGTRLTVV.

This clonotype was picked up a small number of times. The chain has TRBV6-5 and TRBJ2-5; D possibly matches TRBD1 or TRBD2 (6 bases each). Germline loops: CDR1 MNHEY, CDR2 SVGAGI. CDR3 length: 16 residues. V was pared by 4 bases and J by 0 bases, with 15 bases between. The CDR3, as DNA: TGTGCCAGCAGTTCTTCACGGGGGCTTGACCAAGAGACCCAGTACTTC. Encoded protein: CASSSSRGLDQETQYF.

The chain is built from TRBV4-3 and TRBJ1-5; no firm D call. Germline-derived CDR1 and CDR2 are LGHNA and YSLEER. V was pared by 4 bases and J by 1 base, with 8 bases between. The CDR3 extends over 14 amino acids. CDR3 protein: CASSRGRSNQPQHF. The CDR3 nucleotides are TGCGCCAGCAGCCGAGGACGGAGCAATCAGCCCCAGCATTTT.

J is TRBJ2-3 and V is TRBV9; tentatively, D is TRBD2 (5 bases). Per the germline V gene, CDR1 is SGDLS and CDR2 is YYNGEE. V was clipped by 0 bases and J by 4 bases, with 12 bases between them. The CDR3 spans 15 residues. The CDR3 here is CASSVGGRRADTQYF. The DNA for the CDR3 is TGTGCCAGCAGCGTAGGTGGCAGGCGGGCAGATACGCAGTATTTT. Full variable domain (rest looked up from reference TRBV9 and TRBJ2-3): DSGVTQTPKHLITATGQRVTLRCSPRSGDLSVYWYQQSLDQGLQFLIQYYNGEERAKGNILERFSAQQFPDLHSELNLSSLELGDSALYFCASSVGGRRADTQYFGPGTRLTVL.

The V call is TRBV10-3, the J call TRBJ2-5, with D perhaps given as TRBD1 or TRBD2 (5 bases each). V was clipped by 7 bases and J by 1 base, with 10 bases between them. The CDR3 length is 13 residues. Per the germline V gene, CDR1 is ENHRY and CDR2 is SYGVKD. CDR3 in amino acids: CAITAGAQETQYF. CDR3 nucleotide sequence: TGTGCCATCACCGCCGGGGCCCAAGAGACCCAGTACTTC.

CDR3 nucleotides: TGTGCCAGCAGTTTTACGGCTCAAGAGACCCAGTACTTC. It is translated as CASSFTAQETQYF. The chain joins TRBV28 to TRBJ2-5; no firm D call. The V and J ends lost 3 bases and 2 bases respectively, with 7 bases between them. The V gene's germline CDR1 is MDHEN and CDR2 SYDVKM. This CDR3 has 13 amino acids.

This clonotype was recorded only once. The rearrangement uses TRBV21-1 and TRBJ2-7; TRBD2 is taken as the D call from the table, unchecked against the DNA. TRBV21-1 is noted as a pseudogene. The CDR3 covers 15 residues. The CDR3 here is CASSPGLAGEYEQYF. In nucleotides, the CDR3 is TGTGCCAGCAGCCCGGGACTAGCGGGGGAGTACGAGCAGTACTTC.

The chain links TRBV7-3 to TRBJ2-5; no definite D call. V was clipped by 5 bases and J by 0 bases, with 7 bases between them. This CDR3 contains 13 residues. Germline V gene lookup returns CDR1 SGHTA and CDR2 FQGTGA. CDR3 residues: CASSHGYQETQYF. The CDR3 DNA reads as TGTGCCAGCAGCCACGGTTACCAAGAGACCCAGTACTTC.

This clonotype turned up a few times. J is TRBJ2-3 and V is TRBV20-1; TRBD2 might be the D (6 bases). V was trimmed by 1 base and J by 6 bases, leaving 14 bases between them. Germline CDR1 is DFQATT and CDR2 is SNEGSKA (reference sequence). The CDR3 contains 14 residues. CDR3: CSARAGGGRDTQYF. CDR3 coding DNA: TGCAGTGCTAGAGCCGGGGGTGGTAGGGATACGCAGTATTTT.

Only a few counts were recorded for this clonotype. V and J are TRBV20-1 and TRBJ1-1; TRBD1 aligns across 8 bases. CDR3 length: 13 amino acids. Germline assignment: CDR1 DFQATT and CDR2 SNEGSKA (reference sequence). The junction had 9 bases not matched to a gene; V was cut back by 7 bases and J by 5 bases. The CDR3 nucleotides read TGCAGTGTCCCCGGACAGGGCGGAACTGAAGCTTTCTTT. This sequence encodes CSVPGQGGTEAFF.

The rearrangement uses TRBV9 and TRBJ2-2; 7 bases are shared with TRBD1. The CDR3 contains 14 residues. Germline loops: CDR1 SGDLS, CDR2 YYNGEE. V gave up 2 bases and J gave up 5 bases; unmatched junction bases: 3. CDR3 region: CASSVRQGTGELFF. The DNA for the CDR3 is TGTGCCAGCAGCGTTCGACAGGGAACCGGGGAGCTGTTTTTT.

This clonotype appeared many times. The V call is TRBV12-3 or TRBV12-4, the J call TRBJ2-1, with 10 bases aligning to TRBD2. This CDR3 is built from 15 residues. The trim removed 6 bases at V and 6 bases at J, leaving 8 bases unmatched. CDR3 DNA sequence: TGTGCCAGCAGCCCAGGGCTAGCGGGAGTCAATGAGCAGTTCTTC. Translating it yields CASSPGLAGVNEQFF.